These 13 T cell receptor beta chains were sequenced from one sample in a study of identical twins. TCRdb fed the 5' RACE reads into MiXCR, producing one record per CDR3 protein. The repertoire holds 250,000 or so distinct CDR3 sequences, with 6% to 8.5% as singletons. These data are also associated with another study on yellow fever vaccine responses in identical twins.

Sequencing was performed on CD8+ T cells sorted from blood. The source is a woman aged 18-30 years in good health.

V is TRBV5-1 and J is TRBJ2-1; D is uncertain. Trimming removed 4 bases at V and 0 bases at J, with 17 bases between. There are 17 residues in the CDR3. Germline V CDR1 and CDR2: SGHRS, YFSETQ. The CDR3: CASSHPMGKSSYNEQFF. The CDR3 coding sequence is TGCGCCAGCAGCCACCCGATGGGGAAGAGCTCCTACAATGAGCAGTTCTTC.

This clonotype was picked up a small number of times. The genes are TRBV20-1 and TRBJ2-3; 11 nucleotides agree with TRBD2. The CDR3 length is 15 residues. Trimming removed 6 bases from V and 2 bases from J; junction bases left unmatched: 7. The germline CDR1 and CDR2 sequences are DFQATT and SNEGSKA (reference sequence). CDR3 residues: CSATTGLAVTDTQYF. The CDR3 coding sequence is TGCAGTGCCACGACGGGACTAGCGGTCACAGATACGCAGTATTTT.

This clonotype was observed a few times. The gene calls are TRBV5-1 and TRBJ2-3; 8 bases line up with TRBD1. There are 14 residues in the CDR3. V shed 5 bases and J 4 bases; nucleotides not matched to a gene: 6. Germline V gene data show CDR1 as SGHRS and CDR2 as YFSETQ. This CDR3 is CASSSDREADTQYF. The CDR3 DNA sequence: TGCGCCAGCAGTTCGGACAGGGAGGCAGATACGCAGTATTTT. Drawing the rest from reference TRBV5-1 and TRBJ2-3, the complete variable domain is KAGVTQTPRYLIKTRGQQVTLSCSPISGHRSVSWYQQTPGQGLQFLFEYFSETQRNKGNFPGRFSGRQFSNSRSEMNVSTLELGDSALYLCASSSDREADTQYFGPGTRLTVL.

The table lists this clonotype with a few counts. The J gene is TRBJ2-5, the V gene TRBV20-1; TRBD2 matches at 10 bases. Germline CDR1 and CDR2: DFQATT and SNEGSKA (reference sequence). The CDR3 sequence is 16 residues long. The ends lost 3 bases at V and 2 bases at J; junction bases unmatched: 9. The CDR3 loop is CSASLVGLAVQETQYF. In DNA form, the CDR3 reads TGCAGTGCTAGTCTAGTTGGACTAGCGGTACAAGAGACCCAGTACTTC.

The sample holds a few counts of this clonotype. This chain connects TRBV29-1 to TRBJ2-7; 11 bases are a match to TRBD2. The CDR3 totals 13 residues. Germline CDR1 is SQVTM and CDR2 is ANQGSEA. Trimming at V came to 7 bases and at J to 3 bases, leaving 5 bases not matched to a gene. The CDR3 loop reads CSAYTSGSYEQYF. In DNA, the CDR3 is TGCAGCGCGTATACTAGCGGGAGCTACGAGCAGTACTTC.

The chain couples TRBV3-1 to TRBJ2-7, with 7 bases aligning to TRBD1. Germline V gives CDR1 LGHDT, CDR2 YNNKEL (reference sequence). The trim removed 3 bases at V and 5 bases at J, leaving 4 bases unmatched. CDR3 length: 13 residues. CDR3 sequence (DNA): TGTGCCAGCAGCCATACCACAGGGGACGAGCAGTACTTC. Protein product: CASSHTTGDEQYF.

There are a few counts of this clonotype. The chain has TRBV6-5 and TRBJ2-1, with 7 bases matching TRBD1. V shed 4 bases and J 0 bases; nucleotides not matched to a gene: 9. CDR1 is MNHEY and CDR2 is SVGAGI in the germline V gene. This CDR3 is 17 amino acids long. In DNA form, the CDR3 reads TGTGCCAGCAGTTCGCCAATGGACAGGAGCTCCTACAATGAGCAGTTCTTC. It codes for CASSSPMDRSSYNEQFF.

The chain has TRBV20-1 and TRBJ2-1; maybe TRBD1 (5 bases). Trimming left V 6 bases short and J 0 bases short, with 12 bases between. The CDR3 is 14 amino acids. Germline V gene data show CDR1 as DFQATT and CDR2 as SNEGSKA (reference sequence). The CDR3 DNA follows: TGCAGTGCCAGCACAGGAAACTCCTACAATGAGCAGTTCTTC. Amino acids: CSASTGNSYNEQFF.

There are many counts of this clonotype. The chain recombines TRBV28 with TRBJ2-1; D perhaps matches TRBD1 (5 bases). The germline gives CDR1 MDHEN, CDR2 SYDVKM. The CDR3 length is 15 residues. V lost 3 bases, J lost 4 bases, and 13 bases lay in between. Written as DNA, the CDR3 is TGTGCCAGCAGTTTGGGCAGGGCGCAATACAATGAGCAGTTCTTC. This sequence encodes CASSLGRAQYNEQFF.

This clonotype was detected a few times. This chain joins TRBV3-1 and TRBJ2-1; 12 bases fit TRBD2. The CDR3 has 17 residues. Germline CDR1 reads LGHDT; CDR2 reads YNNKEL (reference sequence). Germline trimming cut 0 bases from V and 5 bases from J; bases unmatched to any gene: 5. The CDR3 protein is CASSQDLAGGIDNEQFF. The CDR3 DNA reads TGTGCCAGCAGCCAAGACCTAGCGGGAGGGATTGACAATGAGCAGTTCTTC.

This clonotype was counted only a few times. The chain couples TRBV4-1 to TRBJ1-1, with a tentative D call TRBD1 (5 bases). The germline CDR1 and CDR2 sequences are MGHRA and YSYEKL. This CDR3 has 15 residues. V lost 0 bases and J lost 5, with 13 bases in between. CDR3 nucleotide sequence: TGCGCCAGCAGCCAAGATCCCTTAGGGGCTACTGAAGCTTTCTTT. Translating it yields CASSQDPLGATEAFF.

This clonotype was picked up a small number of times. The gene calls are TRBV7-6 and TRBJ2-1, with 8 bases lining up with TRBD1. With V trimmed by 3 bases and J by 7 bases, 5 bases remained unmatched. This CDR3 is 14 amino acids long. Germline-derived CDR1 and CDR2 are SGHVS and FNYEAQ. The CDR3 DNA reads as TGTGCCAGCAGCTTTGGACAGGGAGGAAATGAGCAGTTCTTC. Protein: CASSFGQGGNEQFF.

This clonotype was detected a few times. This chain connects TRBV29-1 to TRBJ2-1; 11 positions agree with TRBD2. The CDR3 consists of 14 residues. Trimming removed 7 bases from V and 4 bases from J; junction bases left unmatched: 6. Per germline, CDR1 SQVTM and CDR2 ANQGSEA. The CDR3 protein is CSGDSGGAYNEQFF. DNA of the CDR3: TGCAGCGGGGATAGCGGGGGGGCGTACAATGAGCAGTTCTTC.